The 27 T cell receptor beta chains in this list originate from one sample, sequenced in a study of control samples from healthy donors and cancer patients. The protocol was immunoSEQ multiplex PCR, while the TCRdb copy is restricted to in-frame clones and leaves out a portion. The sample yields roughly 79,000 clones, about four fifths seen once. The sample was blood. All receptors come from a man between 50 and 59 years old in good health.

The chain employs TRBV11-3 and TRBJ1-3, with TRBD1 as a possible D gene (6 bases). V lost 5 bases and J lost 0, with 11 bases in between. The CDR3 has 15 residues. Germline V gives CDR1 SGHNT, CDR2 YENEEA. CDR3 protein: CASSRGQFSGNTIYF. The CDR3 DNA follows: TGTGCCAGCAGCCGCGGACAGTTCTCTGGAAACACCATATATTTT.

The chain recombines TRBV13 with TRBJ1-1; D possibly corresponds to TRBD1 (6 bases). Deletions cut 4 bases from V and 2 bases from J, with 11 bases between. CDR3 length: 14 amino acids. Germline CDR1 reads PRHDT; CDR2 reads FYEKMQ (reference sequence). The CDR3 loop is CASSSIQGNTEAFF. Written as DNA, the CDR3 is TGTGCCAGCAGCTCGATACAGGGAAACACTGAAGCTTTCTTT.

The V and J genes are TRBV5-8 and TRBJ2-7; tentatively, D is TRBD2 (5 bases). Deletions cut 4 bases from V and 1 base from J, with 15 bases between. Germline V gene data show CDR1 as SGHTS and CDR2 as YDEGEE. CDR3 size: 15 residues. The CDR3 sequence is CASSLFAGGSYEQYF. The CDR3, as DNA: TGTGCCAGCAGCCTGTTTGCGGGCGGATCCTACGAGCAGTACTTC.

The table lists this clone with a count of one. The V and J genes are TRBV7-9 and TRBJ2-1; D perhaps matches TRBD2 (5 bases). The CDR3 has 16 amino acids. V was trimmed by 8 bases and J by 2 bases, leaving 19 bases between them. Germline assignment: CDR1 SEHNR and CDR2 FQNEAQ (reference sequence). This CDR3 is CASGNSGLKTYNEQFF. The CDR3 region has the DNA TGTGCCAGCGGGAACAGCGGACTTAAAACCTACAATGAGCAGTTCTTC.

The chain couples TRBV2 to TRBJ2-7; D gene unclear. The germline V and J ends were trimmed by 7 bases and 1 base, with 11 bases remaining between them. Germline values: CDR1 SNHLY, CDR2 FYNNEI. The CDR3 extends over 13 amino acids. DNA of the CDR3: TGTGCCAGCATACCCCCCAGTTCCTACGAGCAGTACTTC. Encoded protein: CASIPPSSYEQYF.

This chain joins TRBV2 and TRBJ1-1; 9 bases map to TRBD1. The CDR3 is 15 residues long. V lost 5 bases and J lost 4; bases outside the gene matches: 8. Per the germline V gene, CDR1 is SNHLY and CDR2 is FYNNEI. CDR3 sequence reads: CASSFGGQGGTEAFF. The CDR3 nucleotides are TGTGCCAGCAGTTTTGGGGGACAGGGTGGCACTGAAGCTTTCTTT. Full variable domain (missing parts from reference TRBV2 and TRBJ1-1): EPEVTQTPSHQVTQMGQEVILRCVPISNHLYFYWYRQILGQKVEFLVSFYNNEISEKSEIFDDQFSVERPDGSNFTLKIRSTKLEDSAMYFCASSFGGQGGTEAFFGQGTRLTVV.

This rearrangement joins TRBV30 to TRBJ2-2; 9 nucleotides agree with TRBD2. This CDR3 contains 16 residues. V was pared by 0 bases and J by 7 bases, with 9 bases of the junction left unmatched. Germline V gene lookup returns CDR1 GTSNPN and CDR2 SVGIG (reference sequence). The CDR3 coding sequence is TGTGCCTGGAGTGTAGGGATAGCGGGAGTGGGCGGGGAGCTGTTTTTT. This gives the protein CAWSVGIAGVGGELFF. The complete variable domain, with remaining parts taken from reference TRBV30 and TRBJ2-2, reads SQTIHQWPATLVQPVGSPLSLECTVEGTSNPNLYWYRQAAGRGLQLLFYSVGIGQISSEVPQNLSASRPQDRQFILSSKKLLLSDSGFYLCAWSVGIAGVGGELFFGEGSRLTVL.

In this sample, this clone turned up a few times. The V gene is TRBV15, the J gene TRBJ2-5, with TRBD2 matching 10 bases. Trimming cost V 1 base and J 2 bases; bases outside gene matches: 7. The germline CDR1 and CDR2 sequences are LNHNV and YYDKDF (reference sequence). The CDR3 has 17 residues. The CDR3 nucleotides are TGTGCCACCAGCAGAGCTAGCGGGGGAGGTCAACAAGAGACCCAGTACTTC. Its protein product is CATSRASGGGQQETQYF.

This clone was detected only a few times. The chain employs TRBV6-5 and TRBJ1-2, with D unclear. The germline V gene encodes CDR1 MNHEY and CDR2 SVGAGI. This CDR3 contains 14 residues. Trimming took 6 bases from V and 0 from J, leaving 11 bases between them. The chain's CDR3 is CASSLQLANYGYTF. The CDR3 DNA reads as TGTGCCAGCAGCTTACAATTAGCTAACTATGGCTACACCTTC.

The V gene is TRBV19, the J gene TRBJ2-2; 10 positions agree with TRBD2. Germline V lookup: CDR1 LNHDA, CDR2 SQIVND (reference sequence). This CDR3 is 17 amino acids long. V was clipped by 7 bases and J by 1 base; unmatched bases: 9. CDR3 nucleotides: TGTGCCAGTACCTTCCTGAGGACTAGCGGGAACACCGGGGAGCTGTTTTTT. Translating it yields CASTFLRTSGNTGELFF.

The gene calls are TRBV29-1 and TRBJ2-7, with 13 nucleotides matching TRBD2. This CDR3 comprises 14 residues. Germline V CDR1 and CDR2: SQVTM, ANQGSEA. V was pared by 4 bases and J by 12 bases, with 12 bases of the junction left unmatched. Written as DNA, the CDR3 is TGCAGCGTTGGGACACTAGCGGGAGGGCCTAGAAGGTACTTC. Protein sequence: CSVGTLAGGPRRYF.

The rearrangement uses TRBV28 and TRBJ2-3; 8 bases fit TRBD2. The CDR3 consists of 15 residues. CDR1 and CDR2 from the germline V gene are MDHEN and SYDVKM. Unmatched junction bases numbered 5, after V lost 3 bases and J lost 3 bases. This CDR3 is CASSLSSGNTDTQYF. CDR3 sequence (DNA): TGTGCCAGCAGTTTGAGTAGCGGGAATACAGATACGCAGTATTTT.

The chain's CDR3 is CAWSLDLGSYEQYF. The CDR3 nucleotides read TGTGCCTGGAGCCTGGACTTAGGAAGCTACGAGCAGTACTTC. This sequence joins TRBV30 and TRBJ2-7; tentative D call: TRBD2 (5 bases). From germline, CDR1 is GTSNPN and CDR2 SVGIG (reference sequence). Trimming cost V 3 bases and J 3 bases, with 15 bases left between them. The CDR3 runs 14 residues. The full variable domain, with the rest looked up from reference TRBV30 and TRBJ2-7, is SQTIHQWPATLVQPVGSPLSLECTVEGTSNPNLYWYRQAAGRGLQLLFYSVGIGQISSEVPQNLSASRPQDRQFILSSKKLLLSDSGFYLCAWSLDLGSYEQYFGPGTRLTVT.

The chain employs TRBV7-9 and TRBJ1-1, with 8 bases matching TRBD1. J lost 7 bases, V lost 1 base, and 8 bases had no gene match. The length of the CDR3 is 15 residues. CDR1 is SEHNR and CDR2 is FQNEAQ in the germline V gene (reference sequence). The CDR3 sequence: CASSLVTGGFSEAFF. The CDR3 DNA reads TGTGCCAGCAGCTTAGTAACAGGGGGATTCAGTGAAGCTTTCTTT.

This clone was detected a few times. The chain joins TRBV3-1 (or the pseudogene TRBV3-2) to TRBJ2-5; D unresolved. The germline CDR1 and CDR2 sequences are LGHDT and YNNKEL (reference sequence). There are 12 residues in the CDR3. The V end was cut by 1 base, the J end by 5 bases, with 5 bases between. CDR3 in DNA: TGTGCCAGCAGCCAAGGTTCCGAGACCCAGTACTTC. Translating it yields CASSQGSETQYF.

This clone occurred once. The genes are TRBV11-1 and TRBJ2-7; D is unclear. The CDR3 totals 13 residues. Trimming removed 4 bases at V and 12 bases at J, with 19 bases between. Germline assignment: CDR1 SGHAT and CDR2 FQDESV (reference sequence). The CDR3, as DNA: TGTGCCAGCAGCTACCTGTCAAACCAGGTTCCGTACTTC. Its protein is CASSYLSNQVPYF.

V is TRBV7-9 and J is TRBJ2-5; D gene ambiguous. This CDR3 is 18 amino acids long. Germline CDR1 and CDR2: SEHNR and FQNEAQ (reference sequence). Trimming shortened V by 4 bases and J by 6 bases, and 27 bases separated the two germline ends. The CDR3 is CASSSRTSFARLVQTQYF. CDR3 bases: TGTGCCAGCAGCTCTCGGACCTCTTTCGCCCGGCTCGTTCAGACCCAGTACTTC.

This chain joins TRBV6-1 and TRBJ1-4; D remains ambiguous. This CDR3 is built from 17 residues. Germline loops: CDR1 MNHNS, CDR2 SASEGT. Trimming pared 0 bases from V and 5 bases from J, leaving 16 bases between. This CDR3 is CASSEALPRESNEKLFF. As DNA, the CDR3 is TGTGCCAGCAGTGAAGCGCTTCCGAGGGAATCGAATGAAAAACTGTTTTTT.

V usage is TRBV27 and J usage is TRBJ1-6, with 9 bases fitting TRBD1. V shed 6 bases and J 5 bases; nucleotides not matched to a gene: 2. The germline CDR1 and CDR2 sequences are MNHEY and SMNVEV (reference sequence). The CDR3 contains 14 residues. CDR3 region: CASSRDRDNSPLHF. CDR3 DNA: TGTGCCAGCAGCCGGGACAGGGATAATTCACCCCTCCACTTT.

The V and J genes are TRBV6-5 and TRBJ1-1, with D hard to call. The CDR3 runs to 15 residues. Between the trimmed V and J ends, which lost 4 bases and 0 bases, there was a span of 12 bases. Germline V lookup: CDR1 MNHEY, CDR2 SVGAGI. The chain's CDR3 is CASSSPGLMNTEAFF. The DNA of the CDR3 is TGTGCCAGCAGTTCTCCCGGACTCATGAACACTGAAGCTTTCTTT.

J is TRBJ2-1 and V is TRBV3-1 (or the pseudogene TRBV3-2), with D uncertain. The CDR3 has 15 amino acids. Germline assignment: CDR1 LGHDT and CDR2 YNNKEL (reference sequence). V lost 5 bases and J 2 bases, leaving 13 bases between the germline ends. CDR3 sequence reads: CASSSLDLAYNEQFF. CDR3 DNA: TGTGCCAGCAGCTCCTTAGACTTGGCCTACAATGAGCAGTTCTTC.

This sequence joins TRBV19 and TRBJ1-1, with 7 nucleotides matching TRBD1. Germline-derived CDR1 and CDR2 are LNHDA and SQIVND (reference sequence). The CDR3 loop spans 13 amino acids. Losses at the gene ends were 5 bases for V and 2 bases for J; bases not matched to a gene: 2. CDR3 nucleotide sequence: TGTGCCAGTAGTGGGACAGTTAACACTGAAGCTTTCTTT. This encodes CASSGTVNTEAFF.

This chain links TRBV5-6 with TRBJ2-1; tentatively, D is TRBD2 (5 bases). The CDR3 extends over 17 amino acids. V was cut by 1 base and J by 1 base, with 15 bases left in between. From germline, CDR1 is SGHDT and CDR2 YYEEEE. CDR3 sequence (DNA): TGTGCCAGCAGCTTGTACGTAGGTAGCGCATCCTACAATGAGCAGTTCTTC. This sequence encodes CASSLYVGSASYNEQFF.

This chain connects TRBV7-9 to TRBJ2-1, with D maybe TRBD1 (6 bases). Germline values: CDR1 SEHNR, CDR2 FQNEAQ (reference sequence). This CDR3 is built from 16 residues. V dropped 1 base and J dropped 5 bases, with 15 bases sitting between them. The CDR3: CASSLGSGRGHNEQFF. Here the CDR3 DNA reads TGTGCCAGCAGCTTAGGATCTGGCAGGGGACACAATGAGCAGTTCTTC.

This rearrangement joins TRBV2 to TRBJ2-3; either TRBD1 or TRBD2 may fit D (5 bases each). V lost 1 base and J lost 3, with 11 bases in between. The V gene's germline CDR1 is SNHLY and CDR2 FYNNEI. CDR3 size: 15 residues. Written as DNA, the CDR3 is TGTGCCAGCAGTGAAGGGGGGTTTTTTACAGATACGCAGTATTTT. Its translation is CASSEGGFFTDTQYF.

V gene TRBV6-5 combines with J gene TRBJ2-3; TRBD2 agrees at 12 bases. The CDR3 is made up of 14 amino acids. V shed 5 bases and J 5 bases; nucleotides not matched to a gene: 2. Germline assignment: CDR1 MNHEY and CDR2 SVGAGI. The CDR3: CASSRGLAGDTQYF. The CDR3 bases are TGTGCCAGCAGTCGGGGACTAGCGGGAGATACGCAGTATTTT.

A few counts support this clone. This rearrangement joins TRBV2 to TRBJ1-3; maybe TRBD1 (5 bases). The CDR3 sequence is 16 residues long. V gave up 5 bases and J gave up 2 bases, with 16 bases separating them. Germline lookup yields CDR1 SNHLY and CDR2 FYNNEI. As DNA, the CDR3 is TGTGCCAGCAGTAAGGGGCCAGGACGGCCTGGAAACACCATATATTTT. Protein: CASSKGPGRPGNTIYF.